This passage covers 19 T cell receptor beta chains from one sample sequenced in a study of shared T cell receptors in the human thymus. The assay was immunoSEQ multiplex PCR, and TCRdb's table has in-frame clones only and misses some. The table includes approximately 730,000 clones, over 75% detected once. In addition, the sample was reused for a study of human thymus T cells.

The sequencing sample was made of thymocytes. The receptor source for this set is a girl under three years old with a congenital heart defect.

This chain uses TRBV28 with TRBJ1-2; no reliable D call. Deletions cut 6 bases from V and 5 bases from J, with 10 bases between. This CDR3 contains 12 residues. Germline assignment: CDR1 MDHEN and CDR2 SYDVKM. The DNA of the CDR3 is TGTGCCAGCAGGATGGGGAGATATGGCTACACCTTC. It specifies CASRMGRYGYTF.

The rearrangement joins TRBV10-3 to TRBJ1-1; D might be TRBD1 (6 bases). The CDR3 loop spans 19 amino acids. The germline V and J ends were trimmed by 2 bases and 1 base, with 23 bases remaining between them. Germline V gene data show CDR1 as ENHRY and CDR2 as SYGVKD. CDR3 protein: CAISEPNPPPGHRNTEAFF. As DNA, the CDR3 is TGTGCCATCAGTGAGCCAAACCCCCCTCCGGGACACCGGAACACTGAAGCTTTCTTT.

The chain combines TRBV7-9 with TRBJ2-7; the match to TRBD1 covers 7 bases. The CDR3 loop spans 16 amino acids. Per germline, CDR1 SEHNR and CDR2 FQNEAQ (reference sequence). The V and J ends lost 6 bases and 0 bases, in that order; junction bases with no gene match: 11. CDR3 region: CASRPMQGVYSYEQYF. In nucleotides, the CDR3 is TGTGCCAGCAGACCCATGCAGGGGGTTTACTCCTACGAGCAGTACTTC.

This rearrangement joins TRBV19 to TRBJ1-1, with a weak D call TRBD1 (5 bases). Trimming removed 8 bases from V and 4 bases from J, with 11 bases in between. This CDR3 region has 12 residues. CDR1 and CDR2 (germline): LNHDA, SQIVND (reference sequence). The chain's CDR3 is CASSAGGTEAFF. CDR3 nucleotide sequence: TGTGCCAGTTCAGCCGGGGGCACTGAAGCTTTCTTT.

This chain joins TRBV27 and TRBJ2-7; 9 bases agree with TRBD2. The V gene's germline CDR1 is MNHEY and CDR2 SMNVEV (reference sequence). The CDR3 is 14 amino acids. J lost 5 bases, V lost 4 bases, and 6 bases had no gene match. For the CDR3, the DNA is TGTGCCAGCAGTTCCCTAGCGGGGCCGGACGAGCAGTACTTC. Translated: CASSSLAGPDEQYF.

The rearrangement links TRBV9 to TRBJ1-6; no firm D call. The V end lost 0 bases, the J end lost 14 bases, and 15 bases lay between the germline ends. Germline V lookup: CDR1 SGDLS, CDR2 YYNGEE. This CDR3 region has 14 residues. The CDR3 loop is CASSVADGLTTLHF. CDR3 coding DNA: TGTGCCAGCAGCGTAGCTGATGGGCTTACAACCCTCCACTTT.

The gene calls are TRBV28 and TRBJ1-2; 9 positions agree with TRBD1. CDR3 length: 15 amino acids. V trimming: 5 bases; J trimming: 8 bases; junction bases outside the gene matches: 12. The V gene's germline CDR1 is MDHEN and CDR2 SYDVKM. This chain's CDR3 is CASSLPPQGARGYTF. The CDR3 DNA reads TGTGCCAGCAGTCTGCCCCCACAGGGGGCAAGGGGCTACACCTTC.

The rearrangement links TRBV28 to TRBJ1-1; TRBD1 might be the D (5 bases). Deletions cut 4 bases from V and 7 bases from J, with 7 bases between. This CDR3 is built from 11 residues. Looked up from germline, CDR1 is MDHEN and CDR2 is SYDVKM. As DNA, the CDR3 is TGTGCCAGCAGTTGGGGGGATGAAGCTTTCTTT. Its protein product is CASSWGDEAFF.

This clone was counted a single time. The sample carries other DNA sequences with the same CDR3. J is TRBJ2-5 and V is TRBV5-4; D possibly corresponds to TRBD2 (6 bases). The CDR3 is 14 amino acids. The V end was cut by 0 bases, the J end by 1 base, with 7 bases between. The germline CDR1 and CDR2 sequences are SGHNT and YYREEE (reference sequence). CDR3 loop: CASSLAGGQETQYF. The CDR3 coding sequence is TGTGCCAGCAGCTTGGCCGGGGGCCAAGAGACCCAGTACTTC.

About this clone itself: The identical CDR3 is also encoded by other nucleotide sequences in the sample. The V gene is TRBV6-1, the J gene TRBJ1-2, with D unclear. V dropped 3 bases and J dropped 2 bases, with 16 bases sitting between them. Germline V gene data show CDR1 as MNHNS and CDR2 as SASEGT. The length of the CDR3 is 16 residues. Here the CDR3 DNA reads TGTGCCAGCAGTGAGAGGCCCCGGGAGGGCAACTATGGCTACACCTTC. It codes for CASSERPREGNYGYTF.

The chain couples TRBV27 to TRBJ1-2, with 12 bases lining up with TRBD1. The CDR3 runs to 18 residues. The germline V gene has CDR1 MNHEY and CDR2 SMNVEV (reference sequence). With V trimmed by 8 bases and J by 1 base, 14 bases remained unmatched. The CDR3 DNA follows: TGTGCCAGCCGACTTCGAGGGGACAGGGGGCCCGATAACTATGGCTACACCTTC. It translates to CASRLRGDRGPDNYGYTF.

V gene TRBV15 combines with J gene TRBJ2-1, with D perhaps TRBD2 (6 bases). The V gene's germline CDR1 is LNHNV and CDR2 YYDKDF (reference sequence). V lost 1 base and J lost 5, with 15 bases in between. This CDR3 comprises 16 residues. CDR3 sequence (DNA): TGTGCCACCAGCAGAGGGCGGGGCCTGGAGAACAATGAGCAGTTCTTC. Its protein is CATSRGRGLENNEQFF.

The rearrangement uses TRBV15 and TRBJ1-2; 7 nucleotides match TRBD1. Per germline, CDR1 LNHNV and CDR2 YYDKDF (reference sequence). The CDR3 covers 17 residues. J lost 6 bases, V lost 0 bases, and 13 bases had no gene match. CDR3 nucleotide sequence: TGTGCCACCAGCAGAGAAGGGGGACAGAGCGAGTTAAATGGCTACACCTTC. This translates into CATSREGGQSELNGYTF.

This sequence joins TRBV28 and TRBJ1-2; no definite D call. The CDR3 extends over 11 amino acids. V lost 6 bases and J lost 5, with 7 bases in between. In germline, CDR1 is MDHEN, CDR2 SYDVKM. The CDR3, as DNA: TGTGCCAGCAGCGCAGGATATGGCTACACCTTC. Amino acid sequence: CASSAGYGYTF.

The chain recombines TRBV10-3 with TRBJ1-1; D is ambiguous. Germline V CDR1 and CDR2: ENHRY, SYGVKD. V dropped 4 bases and J dropped 11 bases, with 23 bases sitting between them. There are 15 residues in the CDR3. The CDR3 sequence is CAISVCGSVGSRAFF. The DNA for the CDR3 is TGTGCCATCAGTGTCTGCGGGTCCGTCGGGAGTAGGGCTTTCTTT.

This chain uses TRBV14 with TRBJ1-2; possible D gene TRBD1, 6 bases. Germline CDR1 SGHDN, CDR2 FVKESK. V lost 4 bases, J lost 3 bases, and 24 bases lay in between. This CDR3 has 18 amino acids. CDR3 DNA sequence: TGTGCCAGCAGCCCAATATCATTTCCCCCGGGACAAGACTATGGCTACACCTTC. It is translated as CASSPISFPPGQDYGYTF.

The V call is TRBV5-1, the J call TRBJ1-1, with a possible D match to TRBD1 (5 bases). The CDR3 extends over 15 amino acids. CDR1 is SGHRS and CDR2 is YFSETQ in the germline V gene. Trimming stripped 2 bases from V and 1 base from J, with 12 bases between. The CDR3 DNA is TGCGCCAGCAGCTTTGACAGTATATCGAACACTGAAGCTTTCTTT. This codes for CASSFDSISNTEAFF. Looking up the rest from reference TRBV5-1 and TRBJ1-1 gives the full variable domain: KAGVTQTPRYLIKTRGQQVTLSCSPISGHRSVSWYQQTPGQGLQFLFEYFSETQRNKGNFPGRFSGRQFSNSRSEMNVSTLELGDSALYLCASSFDSISNTEAFFGQGTRLTVV.

This chain links TRBV6-1 with TRBJ2-5; tentatively, D is TRBD1 (6 bases). V lost 1 base and J 0 bases, leaving 21 bases between the germline ends. Germline loops: CDR1 MNHNS, CDR2 SASEGT. CDR3 size: 19 residues. CDR3 in DNA: TGTGCCAGCAGTGAAGGAAGGGGGAGCGATAGAGACCACCAAGAGACCCAGTACTTC. As protein: CASSEGRGSDRDHQETQYF.

The chain recombines TRBV10-1 with TRBJ2-3, with 9 positions matching TRBD2. Germline CDR1 is WNHNN and CDR2 is SYGVQD (reference sequence). CDR3 length equals 16 residues. V dropped 5 bases and J dropped 5; count of bases not matched to a gene: 11. The DNA of the CDR3 is TGCGCCAGCAGTCCGACTAGCGGAGCCACGGGAGATACGCAGTATTTT. Its translation: CASSPTSGATGDTQYF.